This T cell receptor (beta chain) was documented in a study of post-analysis software for immune sequencing data. Regarding the study as a whole: Roughly 5 TRBV segments occurring more often in patients than controls included TRBV5-6, TRBV5-1 and TRBV20-1. Those samples that were prepared in the same batch co-clustered strongly by F measure. Compared against controls, patients with multiple sclerosis displayed significantly lower normalized Chao1 diversity.

Tagging with unique molecular identifiers was a feature of the TCR beta cDNA libraries. The source material, about 0.95 to 10 million T cells, gave rise to roughly 500,000 cDNA molecules. TCRdb analysed the PCR reads with MiXCR anew, one entry per CDR3 protein. The data hold over 700,000 distinct CDR3 sequences, with about 27% observed a single time. A few counts support this clonotype. Its antigen is undetermined. The CDR3 runs 14 residues. V was clipped by 4 bases and J by 5 bases, with 14 bases between them. Germline-derived CDR1 and CDR2 are SGHRS and YFSETQ. The gene calls are TRBV5-1 and TRBJ2-3; possibly TRBD1 or TRBD2 for D (5 bases each). This clonotype was obtained from a girl aged 5-17 years with multiple sclerosis. What was sequenced was blood. In DNA form, the CDR3 reads TGCGCCAGCAGCCCCGGTGGGGGTTTAGATACGCAGTATTTT. Translating it yields CASSPGGGLDTQYF. Full variable domain (remainder filled in from reference TRBV5-1 and TRBJ2-3): KAGVTQTPRYLIKTRGQQVTLSCSPISGHRSVSWYQQTPGQGLQFLFEYFSETQRNKGNFPGRFSGRQFSNSRSEMNVSTLELGDSALYLCASSPGGGLDTQYFGPGTRLTVL.